This T cell receptor beta chain was observed in a study of blood T cell repertoires in COVID-19. Study overall: There were acute and convalescent COVID-19 samples, and they came from the United States, Italy and Spain. The cDNA or gDNA used as material had been derived from T cells, B-cell-depleted T cells, or PBMCs.

Original handling: Nucleated cell number was recorded as an estimate derived from reference gene primer amplification. Assay used: immunoSEQ multiplex PCR; TCRdb lists only in-frame clones, some missing. That table supplies the V and J calls and clone size; D and trimming were determined from the DNA. This table holds tens of thousands of clones, 70% to 90% found once. The germline CDR1 and CDR2 sequences are MNHEY and SMNVEV (reference sequence). V dropped 6 bases and J dropped 0 bases, with 12 bases sitting between them. This CDR3 comprises 16 residues. This sequence was found in a woman of 80 years or more with acute or convalescent COVID-19. Sequences were obtained from peripheral blood. The chain links TRBV27 to TRBJ1-6; D not resolved. The CDR3, as DNA: TGTGCCAGCAGGAGGATTCAGAGCTCCTATAATTCACCCCTCCACTTT. Amino acid sequence: CASRRIQSSYNSPLHF.